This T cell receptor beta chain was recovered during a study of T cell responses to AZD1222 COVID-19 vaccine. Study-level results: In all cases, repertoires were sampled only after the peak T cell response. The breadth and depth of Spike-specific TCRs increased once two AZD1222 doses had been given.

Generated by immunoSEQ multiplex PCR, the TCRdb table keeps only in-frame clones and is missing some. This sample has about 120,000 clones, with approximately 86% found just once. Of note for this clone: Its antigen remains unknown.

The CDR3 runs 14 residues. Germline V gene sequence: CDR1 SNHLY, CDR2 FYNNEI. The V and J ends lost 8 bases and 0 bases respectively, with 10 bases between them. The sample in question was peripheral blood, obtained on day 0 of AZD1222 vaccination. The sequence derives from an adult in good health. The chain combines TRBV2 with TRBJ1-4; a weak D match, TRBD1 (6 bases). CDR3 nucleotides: TGTGCCAGCGAGGGGGGGGCAACTAATGAAAAACTGTTTTTT. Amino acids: CASEGGATNEKLFF. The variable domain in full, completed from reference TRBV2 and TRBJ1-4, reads EPEVTQTPSHQVTQMGQEVILRCVPISNHLYFYWYRQILGQKVEFLVSFYNNEISEKSEIFDDQFSVERPDGSNFTLKIRSTKLEDSAMYFCASEGGATNEKLFFGSGTQLSVL.